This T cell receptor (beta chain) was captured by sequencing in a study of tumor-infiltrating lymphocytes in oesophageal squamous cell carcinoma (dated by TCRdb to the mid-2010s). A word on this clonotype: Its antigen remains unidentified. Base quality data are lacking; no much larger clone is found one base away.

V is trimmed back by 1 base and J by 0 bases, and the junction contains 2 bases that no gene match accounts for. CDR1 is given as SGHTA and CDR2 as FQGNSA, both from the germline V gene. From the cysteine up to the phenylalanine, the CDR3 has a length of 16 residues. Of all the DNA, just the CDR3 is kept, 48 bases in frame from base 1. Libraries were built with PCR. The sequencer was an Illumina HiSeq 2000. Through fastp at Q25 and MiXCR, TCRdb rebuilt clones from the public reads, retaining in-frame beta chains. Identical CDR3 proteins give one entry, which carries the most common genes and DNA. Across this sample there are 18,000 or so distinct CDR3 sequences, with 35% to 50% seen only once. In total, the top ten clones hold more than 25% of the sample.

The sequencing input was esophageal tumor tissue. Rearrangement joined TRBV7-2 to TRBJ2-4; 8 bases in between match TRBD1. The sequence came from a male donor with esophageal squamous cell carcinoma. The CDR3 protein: CASSLVGQVAKNIQYF. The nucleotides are TGTGCCAGCAGCTTAGTGGGACAGGTAGCCAAAAACATTCAGTACTTC.